The sequence of this TCR beta chain was determined in a study of blood T cell repertoires in COVID-19. As for the study in general: Some COVID-19 samples were acute and others convalescent; all came from the United States, Italy and Spain. Sample material is recorded as cDNA or gDNA derived from T cells, B-cell-depleted T cells, or PBMCs.

Note on this clone: Other DNA sequences in this specimen translate into the identical CDR3.

How the authors handled the data: It was from reference gene primer amplification that nucleated cell counts were estimated. This table comes from immunoSEQ multiplex PCR, and its TCRdb copy is limited to in-frame clones, with some not included. V, J and clone size are taken as reported in that table, and D and trimming were inferred from the DNA itself. Of about 14,000 clones in the sample, roughly 93% are singletons; the top ten hold 14%. Germline V gene data show CDR1 as LNHDA and CDR2 as SQIVND (reference sequence). V was cut by 3 bases and J by 9 bases, with 12 bases left in between. CDR3 length: 13 residues.

The material sequenced was peripheral blood. This chain connects TRBV19 to TRBJ2-1; D might be TRBD2 (5 bases). The source is a human donor in a cohort sampled during active COVID-19. Here the CDR3 reads CASSIGPAGEQFF. CDR3 coding DNA: TGTGCCAGTAGTATTGGGCCTGCGGGTGAGCAGTTCTTC. The full variable domain, its missing parts supplied by reference TRBV19 and TRBJ2-1, is DGGITQSPKYLFRKEGQNVTLSCEQNLNHDAMYWYRQDPGQGLRLIYYSQIVNDFQKGDIAEGYSVSREKKESFPLTVTSAQKNPTAFYLCASSIGPAGEQFFGPGTRLTVL.